Sequencing of this T cell receptor beta chain was carried out in a study of blood T cell repertoires in COVID-19. Clones were sequenced by immunoSEQ multiplex PCR, and TCRdb holds only the in-frame ones, with some missing. The data show some 260,000 clones, with over 65% seen just once and 3% to 3.5% held by the top ten. V shed 3 bases and J 3 bases; nucleotides not matched to a gene: 6. The CDR3 loop spans 15 amino acids. The V gene's germline CDR1 is SGHRS and CDR2 YFSETQ. This clone was seen only a few times. The V and J genes are TRBV5-1 and TRBJ1-1, with 9 bases matching TRBD1. The TCR sequence derives from a woman of 80 years or more with acute or convalescent COVID-19. Sequencing was performed on peripheral blood. CDR3 coding DNA: TGCGCCAGCAGCTCGGACAGGGGTTGGGACACTGAAGCTTTCTTT. This gives the protein CASSSDRGWDTEAFF.